This T cell receptor (beta chain) was sequenced in a study of blood T cell repertoires in COVID-19. Across the whole study: The analysed material was cDNA or gDNA that came from T cells, B-cell-depleted T cells, or PBMCs.

Original processing methods: Estimated nucleated cell counts came from reference gene primer amplification. Measured with immunoSEQ multiplex PCR; TCRdb has only the in-frame clones, and not every one. The V and J calls and clone size come from that table; D and trimming were worked out from the DNA. This sample carries about 250,000 clones, roughly nine tenths of them seen once, and the ten largest clones take roughly 4%. This clone appeared a few times. Recruitment covered about two dozen US areas and drew participants whose ages spanned roughly 18 to 100 years. Assignment of participants to cohorts was predicated upon participant-reported clinical history. The V and J ends lost 4 bases and 3 bases, in that order; junction bases with no gene match: 5. Germline CDR1 MNHGY, CDR2 SVAAGI. The CDR3 runs 15 residues.

The V call is TRBV6-9, the J call TRBJ1-4; TRBD1 aligns across 7 bases. The TCR was taken from a woman aged 25 to 39 with acute COVID-19. Material for sequencing was PBMCs or T cells enriched from blood (not recorded which). CDR3 residues: CASSFGDSPNEKLFF. The CDR3 region has the DNA TGTGCCAGCAGTTTTGGGGACAGCCCTAATGAAAAACTGTTTTTT.